One and the same sample provided the 21 T cell receptor beta chains below, sequenced in a study of regulatory T cells in long-lasting Graves disease. Relying on iRepertoire HTBI primers and Arm-PCR of CDR3 regions, the team built TCR beta libraries. One entry per CDR3 protein, called by TCRdb with MiXCR from the multiplex PCR reads. There are a few hundred thousand distinct CDR3 sequences in the sample; roughly 23% occur only once, and about 27% lies in the top ten. Indicated time point: persistent/refractory GD, antithyroid drugs over 5 years with positive TRAb. The TCR library was made from RNA extracted from PBMCs. Sequencing was performed on peripheral blood mononuclear cells (PBMCs), taken when the disease was refractory, from a patient treated with antithyroid drugs. The receptors here all came from a woman aged 40 to 50 with Graves disease.

The chain joins TRBV24-1 to TRBJ2-1; D is unresolved. The CDR3 totals 13 residues. The V and J ends lost 1 base and 7 bases respectively, with 7 bases between them. Per the germline V gene, CDR1 is KGHDR and CDR2 is SFDVKD. The CDR3 sequence is CATSDFSWNEQFF. DNA for the CDR3: TGTGCCACCAGTGATTTCTCCTGGAATGAGCAGTTCTTC.

This clonotype was detected many times. CDR3 DNA: TGTGCCAGCAGCTTAATGGGGACCACCTACGAGCAGTACTTC. Translation: CASSLMGTTYEQYF. The chain employs TRBV11-2 and TRBJ2-7; D may match TRBD1 or TRBD2 (5 bases each). Germline values: CDR1 SGHAT, CDR2 FQNNGV. The ends were cut back, 2 bases at V and 2 bases at J, with 10 bases in the middle. The CDR3 has 14 residues.

The CDR3 protein is CSARDPGGISNQPQHF. The CDR3 DNA follows: TGCAGTGCTAGAGATCCGGGGGGAATAAGCAATCAGCCCCAGCATTTT. The V gene is TRBV20-1, the J gene TRBJ1-5; possibly TRBD1 for D (5 bases). V lost 0 bases, J lost 1 base, and 13 bases lay in between. In germline, CDR1 is DFQATT, CDR2 SNEGSKA (reference sequence). The CDR3 consists of 16 residues.

V is TRBV2 and J is TRBJ2-1; no clear D gene. CDR3 size: 17 residues. Trimming pared 3 bases from V and 8 bases from J, leaving 23 bases between. Germline CDR1 SNHLY, CDR2 FYNNEI. CDR3 sequence reads: CASSESVVGPLMDEQFF. The CDR3 DNA sequence: TGTGCCAGCAGTGAGTCGGTGGTAGGGCCCCTTATGGATGAGCAGTTCTTC.

A few counts support this clonotype. This rearrangement joins TRBV27 to TRBJ1-2, with D perhaps TRBD1 (6 bases). V was clipped by 5 bases and J by 3 bases, with 13 bases between them. CDR1 MNHEY and CDR2 SMNVEV come from the germline V gene (reference sequence). The CDR3 consists of 14 residues. CDR3 DNA sequence: TGTGCCAGCAGTCATGACAGGTCTTACTATGGCTACACCTTC. Protein: CASSHDRSYYGYTF.

This clonotype came up many times. The CDR3 DNA sequence: TGTGCCAGCAGTTTAAGCTCTAGCCCAGAGACCCAGTACTTC. Amino acids: CASSLSSSPETQYF. The chain uses TRBV12-3 or TRBV12-4 and TRBJ2-5, with TRBD2 as a possible D gene (5 bases). Trimming shortened V by 2 bases and J by 4 bases, and 11 bases separated the two germline ends. The CDR3 has 14 amino acids.

The chain is built from TRBV5-1 and TRBJ2-1, with D perhaps TRBD2 (6 bases). Germline V gene lookup returns CDR1 SGHRS and CDR2 YFSETQ. V lost 7 bases, J lost 9 bases, and 11 bases lay in between. This CDR3 has 11 residues. The CDR3 DNA reads TGCGCCAGCCCACTAGCTGGTGAGCAGTTCTTC. It codes for CASPLAGEQFF.

This clonotype was seen many times. The chain employs TRBV20-1 and TRBJ2-7; TRBD1 matches 7 bases. Germline CDR1 is DFQATT and CDR2 is SNEGSKA (reference sequence). The length of the CDR3 is 11 residues. Trimming took 6 bases from V and 7 from J; bases not matched to a gene: 6. This CDR3 is CSATTGREQYF. The CDR3 nucleotides are TGCAGTGCCACGACAGGGCGAGAGCAGTACTTC.

The chain employs TRBV19 and TRBJ2-7, with D perhaps matching TRBD1 (7 bases). CDR3 length equals 16 residues. Trimming removed 2 bases from V and 3 bases from J, with 17 bases in between. Germline CDR1 and CDR2: LNHDA and SQIVND (reference sequence). CDR3 nucleotide sequence: TGTGCCAGTAGTATAAAGGGCGGGACAGTTCTCTACGAGCAGTACTTC. Encoded protein: CASSIKGGTVLYEQYF.

This clonotype has at least ten counts. The chain employs TRBV7-9 and TRBJ2-7; 11 bases match TRBD1. This CDR3 is built from 15 residues. The V and J ends lost 4 bases and 3 bases, in that order; junction bases with no gene match: 5. CDR1 and CDR2 (germline): SEHNR, FQNEAQ (reference sequence). The CDR3 is CASSSQGQGDYEQYF. The CDR3 coding sequence is TGTGCCAGCAGCTCACAGGGACAGGGGGACTACGAGCAGTACTTC.

About this clonotype itself: A much larger clonotype is one base distant, so this may be a read error. This sequence joins TRBV2 and TRBJ1-4; 8 nucleotides match TRBD1. Trimming at V came to 4 bases and at J to 8 bases, leaving 6 bases not matched to a gene. CDR3 length equals 14 residues. The germline gives CDR1 SNHLY, CDR2 FYNNEI. CDR3 region: CASSVWTGYEKLFF. The CDR3 DNA sequence: TGTGCCAGCAGTGTTTGGACAGGGTACGAAAAACTGTTTTTT.

This clonotype was detected many times. The chain joins TRBV2 to TRBJ1-4; D is unresolved. Per the germline V gene, CDR1 is SNHLY and CDR2 is FYNNEI. CDR3 size: 14 residues. Trimming stripped 1 base from V and 5 bases from J, with 8 bases between. The chain's CDR3 is CASSEVDANEKLFF. The CDR3 DNA sequence: TGTGCCAGCAGTGAAGTTGACGCGAATGAAAAACTGTTTTTT.

For the CDR3, the DNA is TGTGCCAGCAGTCTTATAGCAAGCTCCTATAATTCACCCCTCCACTTT. This codes for CASSLIASSYNSPLHF. V and J are TRBV2 and TRBJ1-6; no reliable D call. CDR1 is SNHLY, CDR2 FYNNEI, per germline. The CDR3 length is 16 residues. The germline V and J ends were trimmed by 5 bases and 0 bases, with 11 bases remaining between them.

V gene TRBV18 combines with J gene TRBJ2-7, with 9 nucleotides matching TRBD1. The V gene end was trimmed by 4 bases and the J gene end by 6 bases; junction bases not matched to a gene: 10. The germline CDR1 and CDR2 sequences are KGHSH and LQKENI. The CDR3 consists of 15 residues. CDR3 in amino acids: CASSRLIGQGLEQYF. As DNA, the CDR3 is TGTGCCAGCTCACGATTAATCGGACAGGGGCTCGAGCAGTACTTC. The whole variable domain, filled in from reference TRBV18 and TRBJ2-7, reads NAGVMQNPRHLVRRRGQEARLRCSPMKGHSHVYWYRQLPEEGLKFMVYLQKENIIDESGMPKERFSAEFPKEGPSILRIQQVVRGDSAAYFCASSRLIGQGLEQYFGPGTRLTVT.

This clonotype was detected a few times. V gene TRBV28 combines with J gene TRBJ2-6, with D hard to call. Germline CDR1 and CDR2: MDHEN and SYDVKM. CDR3 size: 14 residues. The germline V and J ends were trimmed by 8 bases and 0 bases, with 8 bases remaining between them. This CDR3 is CASRPFSGANVLTF. In DNA form, the CDR3 reads TGTGCCAGCCGTCCTTTCTCTGGGGCCAACGTCCTGACTTTC.

The CDR3 loop reads CASSLNTSPLHF. CDR3 DNA sequence: TGTGCCAGCAGTCTTAACACTTCACCCCTCCACTTT. This chain connects TRBV28 to TRBJ1-6; D remains unclear. Germline CDR1 MDHEN, CDR2 SYDVKM. This CDR3 has 12 residues. The V gene lost 5 bases and the J gene lost 9 bases, with 8 bases spanning the gap.

This clonotype was seen many times. The V gene is TRBV10-3, the J gene TRBJ1-1; D unclear. Germline assignment: CDR1 ENHRY and CDR2 SYGVKD. The CDR3 extends over 15 amino acids. Trimming left V 3 bases short and J 1 base short, with 12 bases between. In DNA form, the CDR3 reads TGTGCCATCAGTGATCCGGGGAGGTGGAACACTGAAGCTTTCTTT. This encodes CAISDPGRWNTEAFF.

This clonotype was seen only once. The chain joins TRBV2 to TRBJ1-5; unclear D gene. Trimming took 3 bases from V and 0 from J, leaving 6 bases between them. The germline gives CDR1 SNHLY, CDR2 FYNNEI. The CDR3 has 14 amino acids. The DNA for the CDR3 is TGTGCCAGCAGTGATACGGATAGCAATCAGCCCCAGCATTTT. Translating gives CASSDTDSNQPQHF. The full variable domain, its missing parts supplied by reference TRBV2 and TRBJ1-5, is EPEVTQTPSHQVTQMGQEVILRCVPISNHLYFYWYRQILGQKVEFLVSFYNNEISEKSEIFDDQFSVERPDGSNFTLKIRSTKLEDSAMYFCASSDTDSNQPQHFGDGTRLSIL.

The genes are TRBV19 and TRBJ2-4; TRBD2 might be the D (6 bases). CDR1 LNHDA and CDR2 SQIVND come from the germline V gene (reference sequence). CDR3 size: 13 residues. Trimming took 10 bases from V and 6 from J, leaving 16 bases between them. CDR3 bases: TGTGCCACCAAATCCCCGGGACTAAACATTCAGTACTTC. It yields the protein CATKSPGLNIQYF.

At least ten counts were recorded for this clonotype. This sequence joins TRBV28 and TRBJ2-7, with no clear D. The V gene lost 6 bases and the J gene lost 5 bases, with 11 bases spanning the gap. Germline CDR1 is MDHEN and CDR2 is SYDVKM. The CDR3 consists of 12 residues. CDR3 DNA sequence: TGTGCCAGCAGGTCCCTGGGCAACGAGCAGTACTTC. Translation gives CASRSLGNEQYF.

This clonotype was picked up a small number of times. The chain uses TRBV13 and TRBJ2-5; possibly TRBD1 or TRBD2 for D (7 bases each). The germline gives CDR1 PRHDT, CDR2 FYEKMQ (reference sequence). The CDR3 sequence is 15 residues long. V was clipped by 3 bases and J by 4 bases, with 15 bases between them. The CDR3 bases are TGTGCCAGCAGCTTCAACAGGGGCGGGGGAGAGACCCAGTACTTC. Its protein is CASSFNRGGGETQYF. Variable domain in full (rest from reference TRBV13 and TRBJ2-5): AAGVIQSPRHLIKEKRETATLKCYPIPRHDTVYWYQQGPGQDPQFLISFYEKMQSDKGSIPDRFSAQQFSDYHSELNMSSLELGDSALYFCASSFNRGGGETQYFGPGTRLLVL.